Listed below are T cell receptor beta chains from one sample, sequenced in a study of control samples from healthy donors and cancer patients. Clones were sequenced by immunoSEQ multiplex PCR, and TCRdb holds only the in-frame ones, with some missing. In the table there are about 140,000 clones, roughly 94% of which are singletons. Sample: blood. The receptors were sampled from a man aged 40-50 years in good health. Both conserved end residues are part of each CDR3. The D gene is left open where the match is weak. Size is omitted from some rows. Given values are once, few, many or a class for expanded clones.

v_gene	abundance	j_gene	d_gene	CDR3nt	CDR3aa
TRBV19	-	TRBJ2-2	TRBD2	TGTGCCAGTAGTACCAAGCGGCGCATAGCGGGAGTGGGCACCGGGGAGCTGTTTTTT	CASSTKRRIAGVGTGELFF
TRBV18	-	TRBJ2-6	TRBD1	TGTGCCAGCTCCAAACCGGGACAGGTTTTAACCGGGGCCAACGTCCTGACTTTC	CASSKPGQVLTGANVLTF
TRBV24-1	-	TRBJ1-2	TRBD1	TGTGCCACCAGTGATCTGACAGGGAACTATGGCTACACCTTC	CATSDLTGNYGYTF
TRBV15	few	TRBJ2-5	-	TGTGCCACCAGCAGTTTCGCCGGAGAGACCCAGTACTTC	CATSSFAGETQYF
TRBV5-6	-	TRBJ2-3	-	TGTGCCAGCAGCTTGGGACTCGTAAGCACAGATACGCAGTATTTT	CASSLGLVSTDTQYF
TRBV5-4	-	TRBJ1-5	-	TGTGCCAGCAGCTTGGGAGGGGCCAGCAATCAGCCCCAGCATTTT	CASSLGGASNQPQHF
TRBV5-1	-	TRBJ2-7	-	TGCGCCAGCAGCTTGAGACCTCCCTACGAGCAGTACTTC	CASSLRPPYEQYF
TRBV29-1	once	TRBJ2-5	-	TGCAGCGTTGTATCCGAGACCCAGTACTTC	CSVVSETQYF
TRBV6-1	-	TRBJ1-2	TRBD1	TGTGCCAGCAGTGAATCGCGGACAGGGATTAAGGTTGGCTACACCTTC	CASSESRTGIKVGYTF
TRBV6-5	-	TRBJ1-5	TRBD1	TGTGCCAGGGGAGACAGGGGAGGTAGCAATCAGCCCCAGCATTTT	CARGDRGGSNQPQHF
TRBV19	-	TRBJ2-4	TRBD2	TGTGCCAGTAGGCCGGGGCCAGGGAGGGGCAAAAACATTCAGTACTTC	CASRPGPGRGKNIQYF
TRBV12-3/TRBV12-4	once	TRBJ2-1	-	TGTGCCGTTGGGGGGGCAGTGGAGCAGTTCTTC	CAVGGAVEQFF
TRBV5-5	-	TRBJ2-6	-	TGTGCCAGCAGGTCGGACAACTCTGGGGCCAACGTCCTGACTTTC	CASRSDNSGANVLTF
TRBV5-6	-	TRBJ2-2	-	TGTGCCAGCAGCCCCGCGGACAGTTTCGGAACCGGGGAGCTGTTTTTT	CASSPADSFGTGELFF
TRBV4-1	-	TRBJ2-7	-	TGCGCCAGCAGCCAAATAGGACAGTCCTACGAGCAGTACTTC	CASSQIGQSYEQYF
TRBV6-1	-	TRBJ1-1	-	TGTGCCAGCAGTGGCATGTCCTCGGGGCTGAACACTGAAGCTTTCTTT	CASSGMSSGLNTEAFF
TRBV7-8	-	TRBJ2-5	TRBD2	TGTGCCAGCAGCACGCCGACTAGCGGGGGGACGGAGACCCAGTACTTC	CASSTPTSGGTETQYF
TRBV4-1	-	TRBJ1-4	-	TGCGCCAGCAGCCAAGATCAAAGGAGACCAACTAATGAAAAACTGTTTTTT	CASSQDQRRPTNEKLFF
TRBV7-2	-	TRBJ1-2	-	TGTGCCAGCAGCCCCGGGACCACCAACTATGGCTACACCTTC	CASSPGTTNYGYTF
TRBV6-5	-	TRBJ1-5	-	TGTGCCAGCAGAACCCTGGCGGCAGGGAGTCAGCCCCAGCATTTT	CASRTLAAGSQPQHF
TRBV7-9	-	TRBJ2-7	-	TGTGCCAGCAGCAGGGGCTCCTACGAGCAGTACTTC	CASSRGSYEQYF
TRBV19	-	TRBJ1-1	-	TGTGCCAGTAGTCCCGGGGTCGAGGGAGCTTTCTTT	CASSPGVEGAFF
TRBV4-1	-	TRBJ1-5	-	TGCGCCAGCAGCCAAGTGGACCAGGGTGCTCATCAGCCCCAGCATTTT	CASSQVDQGAHQPQHF
TRBV6-5	-	TRBJ2-3	-	TGTGCCAGCAAGATAGGGGGGCTTGGGACAGATACGCAGTATTTT	CASKIGGLGTDTQYF
TRBV9	-	TRBJ1-1	TRBD1	TGTGCCAGCAGCGGAGGACAGGGGTTGAACACTGAAGCTTTCTTT	CASSGGQGLNTEAFF
TRBV3-1/TRBV3-2	-	TRBJ2-2	TRBD2	TGTGCCAGCAGCCAAGAACTAGCGGGAGAAATCCCGGGAGGCGGGGAGCTGTTTTTT	CASSQELAGEIPGGGELFF
TRBV28	-	TRBJ1-1	TRBD1	TGTGCCAGCAGAGCTCGGACAGGGGAAGCTTTCTTT	CASRARTGEAFF
TRBV29-1	-	TRBJ2-7	TRBD2	TGCAGCGTCAAAGTCGGGGGGGGCCCCCGGGGCGAGCAGTACTTC	CSVKVGGGPRGEQYF
TRBV27	once	TRBJ2-7	TRBD1	TGTGCCAGCAACCTGATCGGGACAGGGGGCCCACTCGAGCAGTACTTC	CASNLIGTGGPLEQYF
TRBV7-9	-	TRBJ1-2	-	TGTGCCAGCAGCAGCTTTTTTCGGCAGCCCTATGGCTACACCTTC	CASSSFFRQPYGYTF
TRBV18	-	TRBJ2-2	-	TGTGCCAGCTCACCCCTCGCCACCGGGGAGCTGTTTTTT	CASSPLATGELFF
TRBV11-2	-	TRBJ1-6	-	TGTGCCAGCAGCTTAGCAGGTGGTCCAGGGTTGGCTTCACCCCTCCACTTT	CASSLAGGPGLASPLHF
TRBV3-1/TRBV3-2	-	TRBJ2-7	-	TGTGCCAGCAGCCTGGTGGAATCTGAGCAGTACTTC	CASSLVESEQYF
TRBV6-5	-	TRBJ1-4	TRBD1	TGTGCCAGCATCTTAAAAGGGGGCTTTAATGAAAAACTGTTTTTT	CASILKGGFNEKLFF
TRBV5-1	-	TRBJ2-2	TRBD2	TGCGCCAGCTGGTGGTTTAGTGCGGGAGCGAACACCGGGGAGCTGTTTTTT	CASWWFSAGANTGELFF
TRBV9	-	TRBJ2-3	TRBD2	TGTGCCAGCAGCCCCCCGGGGGGGGCAGATACGCAGTATTTT	CASSPPGGADTQYF
TRBV28	-	TRBJ1-5	-	TGTGCCAGCAGTTTAAGTTGGCCCCAGCATTTT	CASSLSWPQHF
TRBV5-4	-	TRBJ2-7	TRBD1	TGTGCCAGCAGCCCCTGGACAGGGAAGACCTACGAGCAGTACTTC	CASSPWTGKTYEQYF
TRBV7-9	-	TRBJ1-5	-	TGTGCCAGCAGCTTAGGAGAGAGGACGGATAGCAATCAGCCCCAGCATTTT	CASSLGERTDSNQPQHF
TRBV6-5	-	TRBJ1-2	-	TGTGCCAGCAGCCGGGGGACGTATGGCTACACCTTC	CASSRGTYGYTF
TRBV15	-	TRBJ1-1	-	TGTGCCACCAGCAGAGATTTGGGTGATCCCACTGAAGCTTTCTTT	CATSRDLGDPTEAFF